Shown below are 3 T cell receptor beta chains from a single sample sequenced in a study of blood T cell repertoires in COVID-19. Profiled with immunoSEQ multiplex PCR; TCRdb holds only in-frame clones, not every one. This table holds just over 300,000 clones, around 87% found once. The sample was peripheral blood. These receptor sequences come from a man younger than 35 with active or convalescent COVID-19.

The chain combines TRBV6-5 with TRBJ1-3, with 7 nucleotides matching TRBD1. Germline V CDR1 and CDR2: MNHEY, SVGAGI. V was pared by 2 bases and J by 5 bases, with 6 bases of the junction left unmatched. This CDR3 has 15 amino acids. The CDR3 spells CASSYRGGARNTIYF. CDR3 sequence (DNA): TGTGCCAGCAGTTACAGAGGGGGCGCCCGAAACACCATATATTTT.

The V gene is TRBV12-3 or TRBV12-4, the J gene TRBJ1-6; TRBD1 might be the D (5 bases). Trimming took 5 bases from V and 14 from J, leaving 13 bases between them. The CDR3 runs to 12 residues. The CDR3 sequence is CASSPAGVSLHF. The CDR3 DNA is TGTGCCAGCAGTCCGGCGGGGGTATCCCTCCACTTT.

The chain uses TRBV20-1 and TRBJ1-1; unclear D gene. The length of the CDR3 is 11 residues. Germline V CDR1 and CDR2: DFQATT, SNEGSKA (reference sequence). The CDR3 DNA reads TGCAGCCGGGAGGGAAACACTGAAGCTTTCTTT. Translating it yields CSREGNTEAFF.